This T cell receptor beta chain was profiled in a study of T cell repertoires in cytomegalovirus infection. Overall study context: Selected CMV epitopes included recently identified HLA-C-restricted ones as well as well-studied HLA-B-restricted ones. An indication of both CMV infection and matching HLA type came from public TCR beta signatures.

TCRdb fed the reads into MiXCR, producing one record per CDR3 protein. In the table there are fewer than 900,000 distinct CDR3 sequences, 25% to 30% of which are singletons. Broader study findings: The response measured ex vivo was dominated by TCR beta clonotypes (HLA-C-restricted and CMV-specific). There were carriers of CMV plus the relevant HLA, and cumulative public TCR beta family frequency identified them.

For this clonotype: As yet, its antigen is unknown.

This TCR was sampled from a human donor in good health (CMV status not recorded). Some clones in this sample may be carry-over from other donors' samples. Sequencing used cultured CD8+ T cells from PBMCs, obtained from culture after CMV antigen stimulation.

Here the CDR3 DNA reads TGTGCCAGCAGCTTCTCCGGGGAGGGCCCAGATACGCAGTATTTT. This sequence encodes CASSFSGEGPDTQYF. This sequence joins TRBV13 and TRBJ2-3, with 7 bases matching TRBD2. The length of the CDR3 is 15 residues. Germline trimming cut 3 bases from V and 4 bases from J; bases unmatched to any gene: 7. Germline values: CDR1 PRHDT, CDR2 FYEKMQ (reference sequence).